This T cell receptor (beta chain) derives from a study of T-cell memory formation after mild COVID-19. Whole-study results and caveats: Those CD4+ clones that contracted were mainly in CM and EM (CD8+ ones in EMRA). In pre-infection memory, a portion of responding clones appeared, which suggested that cross-reactive memory joined.

TCRdb processed the 5' RACE reads anew with MiXCR; each CDR3 protein has one entry. The table has 430,000 or so distinct CDR3 sequences, 20% to 30% seen once. On this clonotype: Its antigen remains unidentified.

The sequenced material came from PBMCs or a T cell subset sorted from them (not recorded which). The sequence came from an adult woman who had mild COVID-19 (a few samples of this study predate the infection). Cell type and time point are not known.

The CDR3 loop is CASSQQGASYEQYF. Written as DNA, the CDR3 is TGCGCCAGCAGCCAACAGGGGGCCTCCTACGAGCAGTACTTC. This sequence joins TRBV4-1 and TRBJ2-7; 8 bases map to TRBD1. Germline lookup yields CDR1 MGHRA and CDR2 YSYEKL. CDR3 size: 14 residues. The J segment lost 0 bases and the V segment lost 2 bases, leaving 0 bases of the junction unmatched.